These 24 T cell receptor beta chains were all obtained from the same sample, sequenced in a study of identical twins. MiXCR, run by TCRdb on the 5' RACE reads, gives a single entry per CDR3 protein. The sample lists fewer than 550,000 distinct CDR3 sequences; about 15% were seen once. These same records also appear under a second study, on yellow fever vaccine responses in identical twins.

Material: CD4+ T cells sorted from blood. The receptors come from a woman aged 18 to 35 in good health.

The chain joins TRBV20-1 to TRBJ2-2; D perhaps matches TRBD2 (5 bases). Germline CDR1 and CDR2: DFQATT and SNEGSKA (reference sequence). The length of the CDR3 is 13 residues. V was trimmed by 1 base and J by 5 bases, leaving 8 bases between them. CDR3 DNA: TGCAGTGCTAGAGTCCCGGGGACCGGGGAGCTGTTTTTT. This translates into CSARVPGTGELFF.

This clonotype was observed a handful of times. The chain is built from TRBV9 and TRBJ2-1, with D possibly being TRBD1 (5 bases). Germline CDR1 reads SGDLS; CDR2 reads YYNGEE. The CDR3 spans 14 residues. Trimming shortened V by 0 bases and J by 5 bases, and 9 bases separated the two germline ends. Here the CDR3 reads CASSVGQTNNEQFF. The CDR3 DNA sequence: TGTGCCAGCAGCGTAGGACAGACAAACAATGAGCAGTTCTTC.

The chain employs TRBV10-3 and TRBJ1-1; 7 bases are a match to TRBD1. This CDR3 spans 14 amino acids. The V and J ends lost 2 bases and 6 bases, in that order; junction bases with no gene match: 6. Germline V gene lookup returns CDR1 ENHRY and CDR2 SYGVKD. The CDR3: CAISEGQGDAEAFF. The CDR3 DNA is TGTGCCATCAGTGAGGGTCAGGGGGACGCTGAAGCTTTCTTT.

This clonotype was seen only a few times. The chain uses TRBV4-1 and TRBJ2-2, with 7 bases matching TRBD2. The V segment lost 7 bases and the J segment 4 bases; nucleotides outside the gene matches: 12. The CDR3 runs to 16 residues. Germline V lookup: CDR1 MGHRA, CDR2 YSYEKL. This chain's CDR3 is CASKSTTGGGTGELFF. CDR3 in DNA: TGCGCCAGCAAATCTACCACGGGGGGAGGCACCGGGGAGCTGTTTTTT.

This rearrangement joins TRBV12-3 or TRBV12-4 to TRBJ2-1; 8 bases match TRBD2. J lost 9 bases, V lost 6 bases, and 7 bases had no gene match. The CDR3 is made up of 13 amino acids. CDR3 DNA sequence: TGTGCCAGCAGGGGGACTAGTCGGAGTGAGCAGTTCTTC. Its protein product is CASRGTSRSEQFF.

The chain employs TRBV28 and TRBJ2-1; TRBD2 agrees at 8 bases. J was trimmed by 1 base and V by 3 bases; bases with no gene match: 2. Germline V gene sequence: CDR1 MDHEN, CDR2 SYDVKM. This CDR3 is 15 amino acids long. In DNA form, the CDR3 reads TGTGCCAGCAGTTTCCCTAGCGGGTCCTACAATGAGCAGTTCTTC. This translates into CASSFPSGSYNEQFF. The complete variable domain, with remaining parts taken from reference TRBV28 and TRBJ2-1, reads DVKVTQSSRYLVKRTGEKVFLECVQDMDHENMFWYRQDPGLGLRLIYFSYDVKMKEKGDIPEGYSVSREKKERFSLILESASTNQTSMYLCASSFPSGSYNEQFFGPGTRLTVL.

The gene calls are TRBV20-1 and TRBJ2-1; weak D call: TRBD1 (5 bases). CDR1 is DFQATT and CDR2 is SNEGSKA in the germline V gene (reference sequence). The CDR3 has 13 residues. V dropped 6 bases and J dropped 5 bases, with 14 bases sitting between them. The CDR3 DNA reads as TGCAGTGCGCTTCCAGGGTCCGACAATGAGCAGTTCTTC. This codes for CSALPGSDNEQFF.

This CDR3 is CASGLVLTEKYYEQYF. Here the CDR3 DNA reads TGTGCTAGTGGTTTGGTATTGACAGAGAAATACTACGAGCAGTACTTC. The rearrangement uses TRBV12-5 and TRBJ2-7; tentative D call: TRBD1 (5 bases). The CDR3 covers 16 residues. Trimming pared 0 bases from V and 3 bases from J, leaving 15 bases between. Germline V gene lookup returns CDR1 LGHNT and CDR2 FRNRAP.

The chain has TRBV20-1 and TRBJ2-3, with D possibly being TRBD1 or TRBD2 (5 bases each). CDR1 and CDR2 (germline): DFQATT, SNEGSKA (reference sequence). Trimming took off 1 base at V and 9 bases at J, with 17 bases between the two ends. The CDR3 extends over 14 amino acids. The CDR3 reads CSARGGRGAETQYF. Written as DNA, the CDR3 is TGCAGTGCTAGAGGTGGCAGAGGGGCGGAAACGCAGTATTTT.

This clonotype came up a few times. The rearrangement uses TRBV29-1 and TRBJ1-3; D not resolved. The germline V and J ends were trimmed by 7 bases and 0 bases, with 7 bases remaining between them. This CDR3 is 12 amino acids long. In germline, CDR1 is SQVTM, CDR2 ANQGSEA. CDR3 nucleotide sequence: TGCAGCGGGGAAGCCTCTGGAAACACCATATATTTT. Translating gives CSGEASGNTIYF.

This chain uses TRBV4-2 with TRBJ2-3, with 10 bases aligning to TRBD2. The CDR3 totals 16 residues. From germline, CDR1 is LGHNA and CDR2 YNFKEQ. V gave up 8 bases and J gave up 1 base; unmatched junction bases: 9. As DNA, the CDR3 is TGTGCCAGCGGTACAGCGGGGGGGAAGGGCACAGATACGCAGTATTTT. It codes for CASGTAGGKGTDTQYF.

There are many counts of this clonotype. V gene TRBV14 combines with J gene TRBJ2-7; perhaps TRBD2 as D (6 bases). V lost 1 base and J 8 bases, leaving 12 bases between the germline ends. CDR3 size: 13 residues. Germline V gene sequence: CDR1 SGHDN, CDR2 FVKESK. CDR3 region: CASSQAFGGKQYV. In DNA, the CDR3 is TGTGCCAGCAGCCAAGCGTTCGGGGGAAAGCAGTACGTC.

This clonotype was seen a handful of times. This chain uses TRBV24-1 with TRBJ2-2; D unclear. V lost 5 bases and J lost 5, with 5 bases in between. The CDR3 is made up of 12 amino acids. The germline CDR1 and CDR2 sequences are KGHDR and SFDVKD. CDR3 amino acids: CATSARTGELFF. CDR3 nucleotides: TGTGCCACCAGTGCCCGGACCGGGGAGCTGTTTTTT.

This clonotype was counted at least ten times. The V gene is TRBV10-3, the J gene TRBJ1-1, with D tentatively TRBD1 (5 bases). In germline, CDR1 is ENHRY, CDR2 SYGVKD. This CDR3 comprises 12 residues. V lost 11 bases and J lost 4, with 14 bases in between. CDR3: CASVGGGTEAFF. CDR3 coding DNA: TGTGCCTCCGTTGGGGGGGGCACTGAAGCTTTCTTT.

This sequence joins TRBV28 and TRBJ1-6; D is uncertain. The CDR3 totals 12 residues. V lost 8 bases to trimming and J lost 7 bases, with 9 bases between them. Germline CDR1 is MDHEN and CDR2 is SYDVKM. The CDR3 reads CASGERNSPLHF. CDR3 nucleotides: TGTGCCAGCGGGGAACGGAATTCACCCCTCCACTTT.

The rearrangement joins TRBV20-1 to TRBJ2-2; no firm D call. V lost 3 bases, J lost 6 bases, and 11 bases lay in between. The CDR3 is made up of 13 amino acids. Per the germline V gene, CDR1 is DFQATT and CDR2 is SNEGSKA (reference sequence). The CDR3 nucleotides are TGCAGTGCTAGCCGGGTCTCCGCCGGGGAGCTGTTTTTT. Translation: CSASRVSAGELFF.

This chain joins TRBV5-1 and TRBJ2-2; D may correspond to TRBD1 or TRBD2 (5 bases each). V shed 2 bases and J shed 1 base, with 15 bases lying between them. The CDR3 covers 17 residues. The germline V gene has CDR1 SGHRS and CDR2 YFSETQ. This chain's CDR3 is CASSLARDALNTGELFF. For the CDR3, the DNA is TGCGCCAGCAGCTTAGCAAGGGACGCCCTGAACACCGGGGAGCTGTTTTTT.

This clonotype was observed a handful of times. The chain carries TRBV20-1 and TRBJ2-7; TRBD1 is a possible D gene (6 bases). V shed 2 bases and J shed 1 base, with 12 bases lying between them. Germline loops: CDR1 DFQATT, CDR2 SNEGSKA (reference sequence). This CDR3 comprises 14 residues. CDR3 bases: TGCAGTGCTAGACGACAGGAAGGTTCCTACGAGCAGTACGTC. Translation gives CSARRQEGSYEQYV.

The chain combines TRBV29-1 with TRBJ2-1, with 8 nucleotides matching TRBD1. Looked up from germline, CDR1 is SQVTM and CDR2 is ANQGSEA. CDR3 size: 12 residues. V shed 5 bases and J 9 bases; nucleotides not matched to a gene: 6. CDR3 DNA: TGCAGCGTTTCGCAGGGGGCGTTTGAGCAGTTCTTC. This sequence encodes CSVSQGAFEQFF.

The CDR3 DNA sequence: TGTGCCAGCAGCTTAGGAGGTTACACAGAAGATACGCAGTATTTT. Translated: CASSLGGYTEDTQYF. J is TRBJ2-3 and V is TRBV11-3, with D uncertain. Germline V gives CDR1 SGHNT, CDR2 YENEEA. This CDR3 is built from 15 residues. With 1 base removed from V and 5 bases from J, the gap between germline ends came to 13 bases.

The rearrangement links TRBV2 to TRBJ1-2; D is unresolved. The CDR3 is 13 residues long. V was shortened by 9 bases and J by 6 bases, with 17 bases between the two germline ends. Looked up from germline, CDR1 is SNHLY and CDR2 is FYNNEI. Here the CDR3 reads CASGVEGYNGYTF. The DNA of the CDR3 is TGTGCCAGTGGGGTAGAGGGTTACAATGGCTACACCTTC.

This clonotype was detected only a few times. For the CDR3, the DNA is TGCAGTGCTAGAGCCCCGTACTCTGGGGCCAACGTCCTGACTTTC. It codes for CSARAPYSGANVLTF. V gene TRBV20-1 combines with J gene TRBJ2-6; D is unresolved. Trimming left V 1 base short and J 0 bases short, with 7 bases between. Germline CDR1 reads DFQATT; CDR2 reads SNEGSKA (reference sequence). The CDR3 has 15 residues.

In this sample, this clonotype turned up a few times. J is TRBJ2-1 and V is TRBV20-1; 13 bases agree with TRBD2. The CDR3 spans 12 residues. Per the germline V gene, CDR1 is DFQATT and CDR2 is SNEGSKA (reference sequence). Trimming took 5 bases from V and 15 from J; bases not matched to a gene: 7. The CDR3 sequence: CSAQGTSGMGFF. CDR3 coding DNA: TGCAGTGCTCAAGGGACTAGCGGGATGGGGTTCTTC.

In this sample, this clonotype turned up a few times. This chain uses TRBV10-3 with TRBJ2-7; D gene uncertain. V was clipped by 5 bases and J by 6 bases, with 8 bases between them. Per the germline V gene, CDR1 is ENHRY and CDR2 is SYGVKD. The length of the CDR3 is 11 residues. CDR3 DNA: TGTGCCATCAGTACTGAAACCGAGCAGTACTTC. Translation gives CAISTETEQYF.